A single sample gave rise to the 18 T cell receptor beta chains below, sequenced in a study of blood T cells in healthy people across ages. Sample-barcoded 5' priming and a J-beta primer mix drove a second PCR of about 7 to 11 cycles. TCRdb processed the 5' RACE reads anew with MiXCR; each CDR3 protein has one entry. The sample shows approximately 820,000 distinct CDR3 sequences, under 45% of them seen only once. Source material: blood. These receptors all come from a man in his fifties or sixties in good health.

This clonotype was seen only a few times. This chain uses TRBV7-2 with TRBJ2-1; D might be TRBD1 (5 bases). Trimming took off 6 bases at V and 7 bases at J, with 10 bases between the two ends. The CDR3 has 12 residues. From germline, CDR1 is SGHTA and CDR2 FQGNSA. CDR3 amino acids: CASSLQANEQFF. Written as DNA, the CDR3 is TGTGCCAGCAGTCTACAGGCTAATGAGCAGTTCTTC.

J is TRBJ2-1 and V is TRBV19; 7 bases fit TRBD1. The CDR3 sequence is 13 residues long. Germline CDR1 reads LNHDA; CDR2 reads SQIVND (reference sequence). V lost 3 bases, J lost 6 bases, and 2 bases stayed unmatched. CDR3 sequence: CASSIGTVNEQFF. The CDR3 DNA reads as TGTGCCAGTAGTATCGGGACAGTCAATGAGCAGTTCTTC.

The gene calls are TRBV28 and TRBJ2-7; D gene ambiguous. Judging by the DNA end, TRBJ2-5 fits better; the J call may be wrong. This CDR3 spans 13 amino acids. Germline values: CDR1 MDHEN, CDR2 SYDVKM. CDR3 sequence (DNA): TGTGCCAGCAGTCCCCCCAGTATTGAGACCCAGTACTTC. Its protein is CASSPPSIETQYF.

Comments on this clonotype: At one boundary the junction diverges from the germline segment, which might be a read error. The chain combines TRBV3-1 with TRBJ1-6; weak D call: TRBD1 (5 bases). The CDR3 loop spans 15 amino acids. From germline, CDR1 is LGHDT and CDR2 YNNKEL (reference sequence). The CDR3 loop reads CASSQGKGTNSPLHF. CDR3 coding DNA: TGCGCCAGCAGCCAAGGAAAAGGGACCAATTCACCCCTCCACTTT.

The V call is TRBV19, the J call TRBJ2-3, with a possible D match to TRBD1 (6 bases). This CDR3 comprises 13 residues. The germline CDR1 and CDR2 sequences are LNHDA and SQIVND (reference sequence). Trimming removed 4 bases from V and 3 bases from J, with 8 bases in between. The CDR3 nucleotides read TGTGCCAGTAGTAGGACAGTTACAGATACGCAGTATTTT. This encodes CASSRTVTDTQYF. Supplemented by reference TRBV19 and TRBJ2-3, the full variable domain reads DGGITQSPKYLFRKEGQNVTLSCEQNLNHDAMYWYRQDPGQGLRLIYYSQIVNDFQKGDIAEGYSVSREKKESFPLTVTSAQKNPTAFYLCASSRTVTDTQYFGPGTRLTVL.

The rearrangement links TRBV15 to TRBJ1-6; 8 bases match TRBD1. Germline lookup yields CDR1 LNHNV and CDR2 YYDKDF (reference sequence). The CDR3 extends over 16 amino acids. V lost 8 bases and J lost 7; bases outside the gene matches: 13. The CDR3 bases are TGTGCCACCGGCGCTAGGACAGGGACGTGGAATTCACCCCTCCACTTT. Amino acids: CATGARTGTWNSPLHF.

This clonotype was seen a few times. The V and J genes are TRBV19 and TRBJ2-1, with D tentatively TRBD1 (6 bases). The CDR3 runs to 16 residues. Trimming took 1 base from V and 0 from J, leaving 10 bases between them. The germline V gene encodes CDR1 LNHDA and CDR2 SQIVND (reference sequence). The CDR3 DNA sequence: TGTGCCAGTAGTATAGTGGGGGCAAGCTCCTACAATGAGCAGTTCTTC. It specifies CASSIVGASSYNEQFF.

This sequence joins TRBV12-3 or TRBV12-4 and TRBJ2-1; D may be TRBD2 (5 bases). V lost 6 bases and J lost 2, with 11 bases in between. This CDR3 is built from 14 residues. The CDR3 coding sequence is TGTGCCAGCAGCGCCGGGATAACCTACAATGAGCAGTTCTTC. Translating it yields CASSAGITYNEQFF.

Only a few counts were recorded for this clonotype. The genes are TRBV7-9 and TRBJ2-5, with 9 bases fitting TRBD1. The CDR3 has 15 amino acids. The ends lost 5 bases at V and 4 bases at J; junction bases unmatched: 8. Germline loops: CDR1 SEHNR, CDR2 FQNEAQ (reference sequence). CDR3: CASSVGQGGSETQYF. The CDR3 DNA is TGTGCCAGCAGCGTGGGACAGGGCGGGTCAGAGACCCAGTACTTC.

The chain uses TRBV5-6 and TRBJ2-2; D ambiguous. The germline V and J ends were trimmed by 7 bases and 1 base, with 14 bases remaining between them. Germline assignment: CDR1 SGHDT and CDR2 YYEEEE. The CDR3 is 15 residues long. The CDR3 region is CASLPQPQNTGELFF. Here the CDR3 DNA reads TGTGCCAGCCTACCTCAACCACAGAACACCGGGGAGCTGTTTTTT.

This clonotype was picked up a small number of times. The chain combines TRBV24-1 with TRBJ2-3; a possible D gene is TRBD1 (5 bases). This CDR3 region has 15 residues. V lost 1 base, J lost 2 bases, and 9 bases lay in between. CDR1 is KGHDR, CDR2 SFDVKD, per germline. The CDR3 reads CATSDLPGHTDTQYF. The CDR3 DNA reads TGTGCCACCAGTGATTTACCAGGGCACACAGATACGCAGTATTTT.

The genes are TRBV7-2 and TRBJ2-1; the match to TRBD2 covers 10 bases. This CDR3 is 16 amino acids long. With V trimmed by 5 bases and J by 6 bases, 10 bases remained unmatched. Germline assignment: CDR1 SGHTA and CDR2 FQGNSA. The CDR3 coding sequence is TGTGCCAGCAGCCCAGCCTACAGCGGGGGGGCCAATGAGCAGTTCTTC. Amino acids: CASSPAYSGGANEQFF.

This clonotype was seen more than once but under ten times. The genes are TRBV4-1 and TRBJ1-6, with 7 nucleotides matching TRBD1. Germline-derived CDR1 and CDR2 are MGHRA and YSYEKL. The length of the CDR3 is 18 residues. The V and J ends lost 0 bases and 4 bases, in that order; junction bases with no gene match: 9. The CDR3 DNA follows: TGCGCCAGCAGCCAAGAGGGCGACAGGGCCAATTATAATTCACCCCTCCACTTT. As protein: CASSQEGDRANYNSPLHF.

The table lists this clonotype with a count of one. The chain uses TRBV6-4 and TRBJ2-7; D remains unclear. The CDR3 sequence is 16 residues long. The germline V gene encodes CDR1 MRHNA and CDR2 SNTAGT. V dropped 5 bases and J dropped 6 bases, with 23 bases sitting between them. CDR3 nucleotide sequence: TGTGCCAGCAGTCCCGACCGACCGAGACGCCCCGGCGAGCAGTACTTC. Amino acids: CASSPDRPRRPGEQYF.

The CDR3 reads CAISESQGTLNEQYF. The CDR3 DNA follows: TGTGCCATCAGTGAGTCGCAGGGGACCCTCAACGAGCAGTACTTC. V is TRBV10-3 and J is TRBJ2-7; tentatively, D is TRBD1 (6 bases). V lost 0 bases and J 5 bases, leaving 14 bases between the germline ends. This CDR3 region has 15 residues. In germline, CDR1 is ENHRY, CDR2 SYGVKD.

The rearrangement joins TRBV4-3 to TRBJ1-2, with D unclear. Trimming left V 0 bases short and J 2 bases short, with 7 bases between. The CDR3 contains 14 residues. Germline loops: CDR1 LGHNA, CDR2 YSLEER. The CDR3 DNA reads as TGCGCCAGCAGCCAAGAGTACGGAAACTATGGCTACACCTTC. It is translated as CASSQEYGNYGYTF.

Concerning this clonotype itself: Compared with germline, one end of the junction differs, possibly owing to a read error. This chain joins TRBV20-1 and TRBJ2-1, with D possibly TRBD2 on 6 matching bases. CDR3 size: 13 residues. Looked up from germline, CDR1 is DFQATT and CDR2 is SNEGSKA (reference sequence). This chain's CDR3 is CSARDRGRDERFF. In nucleotides, the CDR3 is TGCAGTGCTAGAGATCGGGGGAGAGATGAGCGGTTCTTC.

The chain couples TRBV7-2 to TRBJ1-2, with a weak D call TRBD1 (5 bases). V gave up 2 bases and J gave up 6 bases, with 10 bases separating them. Germline V CDR1 and CDR2: SGHTA, FQGNSA. The CDR3 length is 13 residues. The CDR3 sequence is CASSLRMGDGYTF. The DNA for the CDR3 is TGTGCCAGCAGCTTAAGGATGGGGGATGGCTACACCTTC. Full variable domain (outside the CDR3, taken from reference TRBV7-2 and TRBJ1-2): GAGVSQSPSNKVTEKGKDVELRCDPISGHTALYWYRQSLGQGLEFLIYFQGNSAPDKSGLPSDRFSAERTGGSVSTLTIQRTQQEDSAVYLCASSLRMGDGYTFGSGTRLTVV.